These T cell receptor beta chains were read from a single sample in a study of response to subunit inactivated influenza vaccine. TCRdb processed the RT-PCR reads anew with MiXCR; each CDR3 protein has one entry. The repertoire holds more than 200,000 distinct CDR3 sequences, with 12% as singletons. This specimen consisted of non-naive T cells sorted from PBMCs, obtained around two weeks before vaccination. The receptors derive from a man in his forties or fifties who received an inactivated influenza vaccine. CDR3s include the opening cysteine and the closing phenylalanine or tryptophan. The order of the fields is CDR3 length, V gene, CDR3 protein.

cdr3_length: 16; v_call: TRBV12-3/TRBV12-4; cdr3_aa: CASSLGGLAGADTQYF
cdr3_length: 12; v_call: TRBV6-5; cdr3_aa: CASSRNNYGYTF
cdr3_length: 16; v_call: TRBV25-1; cdr3_aa: CASSDSGPLSYNEQFF
cdr3_length: 14; v_call: TRBV28; cdr3_aa: CASSSPWGNQPQHF
cdr3_length: 18; v_call: TRBV6-5; cdr3_aa: CASSLPLLRDRGGTEAFF
cdr3_length: 14; v_call: TRBV12-3/TRBV12-4; cdr3_aa: CASSSTQVHNEQFF
cdr3_length: 15; v_call: TRBV9; cdr3_aa: CASSVQPGDTGELFF
cdr3_length: 17; v_call: TRBV5-6; cdr3_aa: CASSSPRGQVMGETQYF
cdr3_length: 12; v_call: TRBV19; cdr3_aa: CASMGGKYEQFF
cdr3_length: 12; v_call: TRBV2; cdr3_aa: CASSQDIETQYF
cdr3_length: 14; v_call: TRBV4-1; cdr3_aa: CASSQEGFEETQYF
cdr3_length: 16; v_call: TRBV27; cdr3_aa: CASSLGYVTSPDTQYF
cdr3_length: 14; v_call: TRBV13; cdr3_aa: CASSLGMSRNTIYF
cdr3_length: 12; v_call: TRBV4-2; cdr3_aa: CASSHGDNGYTF
cdr3_length: 12; v_call: TRBV12-3/TRBV12-4; cdr3_aa: CASSDRGYTQYF
cdr3_length: 16; v_call: TRBV3-1; cdr3_aa: CASSQEWSPLPATQYF
cdr3_length: 15; v_call: TRBV15; cdr3_aa: CATGSVSGSYNEQFF
cdr3_length: 17; v_call: TRBV7-9; cdr3_aa: CASSLAEQHTYTGELFF
cdr3_length: 16; v_call: TRBV9; cdr3_aa: CASSVDPSGRTYEQYF
cdr3_length: 12; v_call: TRBV5-1; cdr3_aa: CASSPSGETQYF
cdr3_length: 15; v_call: TRBV5-1; cdr3_aa: CASRTTGSGTDTQYF
cdr3_length: 13; v_call: TRBV7-3; cdr3_aa: CASSPHLNTEAFF
cdr3_length: 15; v_call: TRBV12-3/TRBV12-4; cdr3_aa: CASGRGGYSYNEQFF
cdr3_length: 18; v_call: TRBV29-1; cdr3_aa: CSVVGLLRQGVSSYEQYF
cdr3_length: 14; v_call: TRBV4-2; cdr3_aa: CASSQVGGEHEQFF
cdr3_length: 14; v_call: TRBV6-2/TRBV6-3; cdr3_aa: CATVVVVGKNIQYF
cdr3_length: 18; v_call: TRBV5-1; cdr3_aa: CASSLAVAVYSGANVLTF
cdr3_length: 14; v_call: TRBV20-1; cdr3_aa: CRLGQGLAGETQYF
cdr3_length: 13; v_call: TRBV29-1; cdr3_aa: CSGSTGAKETQYF
cdr3_length: 13; v_call: TRBV6-2/TRBV6-3; cdr3_aa: CASSYFNQETQYF
cdr3_length: 15; v_call: TRBV20-1; cdr3_aa: CSAGPGQGLSTEAFF
cdr3_length: 15; v_call: TRBV5-1; cdr3_aa: CASSSADFSYNEQFF
cdr3_length: 15; v_call: TRBV5-1; cdr3_aa: CASSLTGNSYNEQFF
cdr3_length: 15; v_call: TRBV24-1; cdr3_aa: CATSEPGTGGNEQFF
cdr3_length: 15; v_call: TRBV12-3/TRBV12-4; cdr3_aa: CASSRDSLNNSPLHF
cdr3_length: 14; v_call: TRBV12-3/TRBV12-4; cdr3_aa: CASSYPRGSRGYTF
cdr3_length: 14; v_call: TRBV11-2; cdr3_aa: CASSQDRASYEQYF
cdr3_length: 14; v_call: TRBV24-1; cdr3_aa: CATSEASQSYGYTF
cdr3_length: 14; v_call: TRBV11-2; cdr3_aa: CASSLVWQGSTQYF
cdr3_length: 15; v_call: TRBV20-1; cdr3_aa: CSAREWRDSYNEQFF
cdr3_length: 13; v_call: TRBV18; cdr3_aa: CASSQTAHETQYF
cdr3_length: 16; v_call: TRBV29-1; cdr3_aa: CSVGYGTRASQETQYF
cdr3_length: 15; v_call: TRBV20-1; cdr3_aa: CSARRLAGPTDTQYF
cdr3_length: 13; v_call: TRBV6-2/TRBV6-3; cdr3_aa: CASSYGRGHGYTF
cdr3_length: 17; v_call: TRBV19; cdr3_aa: CACRERGGRSLGNEQFF
cdr3_length: 18; v_call: TRBV4-3; cdr3_aa: CASSQDLSPLGPSEKLFF
cdr3_length: 16; v_call: TRBV4-1; cdr3_aa: CASSRASGTGVNEQFF
cdr3_length: 12; v_call: TRBV7-9; cdr3_aa: CASGTGDQPQHF
cdr3_length: 16; v_call: TRBV7-2; cdr3_aa: CASSTNIAGRTDTQYF
cdr3_length: 16; v_call: TRBV7-2; cdr3_aa: CASSLAPSGGSYEQYF
cdr3_length: 14; v_call: TRBV11-3; cdr3_aa: CASSRGFSGNTIYF